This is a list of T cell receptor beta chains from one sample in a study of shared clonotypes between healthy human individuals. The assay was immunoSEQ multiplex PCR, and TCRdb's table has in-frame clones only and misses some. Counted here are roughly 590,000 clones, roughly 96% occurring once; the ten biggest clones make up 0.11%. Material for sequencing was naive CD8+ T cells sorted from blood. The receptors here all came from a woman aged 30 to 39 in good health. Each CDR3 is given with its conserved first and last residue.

CDR3 protein: CASSEDAETYEQYF; J gene: TRBJ2-7; V gene: TRBV6-1
CDR3 protein: CASSLSGPLHF; J gene: TRBJ1-6; V gene: TRBV7-6
CDR3 protein: CASSFRGWEKLFF; J gene: TRBJ1-4; V gene: TRBV28
CDR3 protein: CASNQAGTAYEQYF; J gene: TRBJ2-7; V gene: TRBV7-2
CDR3 protein: CASSGIQGAQPQHF; J gene: TRBJ1-5; V gene: TRBV2
CDR3 protein: CASSIAGQYSNQPQHF; J gene: TRBJ1-5; V gene: TRBV19
CDR3 protein: CASSIWDRGSETQYF; J gene: TRBJ2-5; V gene: TRBV19
CDR3 protein: CASSIGDRSADGYTF; J gene: TRBJ1-2; V gene: TRBV19
CDR3 protein: CAWDSGTGAIEQYF; J gene: TRBJ2-7; V gene: TRBV30
CDR3 protein: CASSIVPSGRYEQYF; J gene: TRBJ2-7; V gene: TRBV7-9
CDR3 protein: CASSSGQGIWETQYF; J gene: TRBJ2-5; V gene: TRBV6-5
CDR3 protein: CASSPTPTDAYEQYF; J gene: TRBJ2-7; V gene: TRBV4-2
CDR3 protein: CSVDRHVSDTQYF; J gene: TRBJ2-3; V gene: TRBV29-1
CDR3 protein: CASKGEFPDEQYF; J gene: TRBJ2-7; V gene: TRBV19
CDR3 protein: CASSYSTGHLAYEQYF; J gene: TRBJ2-7; V gene: TRBV6-5
CDR3 protein: CASSPGTGAEQFF; J gene: TRBJ2-1; V gene: TRBV27
CDR3 protein: CASSLAPDTQYF; J gene: TRBJ2-3; V gene: TRBV7-9
CDR3 protein: CASSLEGAPYEQYF; J gene: TRBJ2-7; V gene: TRBV5-4
CDR3 protein: CASSQGAGYGNTIYF; J gene: TRBJ1-3; V gene: TRBV4-2
CDR3 protein: CASSILTSGSQDEQFF; J gene: TRBJ2-1; V gene: TRBV5-1